Described below is a single T cell receptor beta chain sequence and its context. What it recognizes is unknown. This record belongs to a study of post-analysis software for immune sequencing data. Overall study results and limits: Patients showed TRBV5-6, TRBV5-1 and TRBV20-1 among five TRBV segments more frequent than in controls.

Per the germline V gene, CDR1 is LGHDT and CDR2 is YNNKEL (reference sequence). The CDR3 is 14 amino acids. Trimming cost V 0 bases and J 10 bases, with 13 bases left between them. Unique molecular identifiers were carried by the TCR beta cDNA libraries. Some 500,000 cDNA molecules were recovered from an input of about 0.95 to 11 million T cells. One entry per CDR3 protein, called by TCRdb with MiXCR from the PCR reads. The repertoire holds hundreds of thousands of distinct CDR3 sequences, with 25% to 30% as singletons. The sequenced sample was blood. This TCR derives from a girl aged 5 to 17 with multiple sclerosis. The rearrangement links TRBV3-1 to TRBJ2-1, with D possibly being TRBD2 (6 bases). The CDR3 sequence: CASSQDAGWREQFF. The DNA of the CDR3 is TGTGCCAGCAGCCAAGATGCGGGGTGGAGGGAGCAGTTCTTC.